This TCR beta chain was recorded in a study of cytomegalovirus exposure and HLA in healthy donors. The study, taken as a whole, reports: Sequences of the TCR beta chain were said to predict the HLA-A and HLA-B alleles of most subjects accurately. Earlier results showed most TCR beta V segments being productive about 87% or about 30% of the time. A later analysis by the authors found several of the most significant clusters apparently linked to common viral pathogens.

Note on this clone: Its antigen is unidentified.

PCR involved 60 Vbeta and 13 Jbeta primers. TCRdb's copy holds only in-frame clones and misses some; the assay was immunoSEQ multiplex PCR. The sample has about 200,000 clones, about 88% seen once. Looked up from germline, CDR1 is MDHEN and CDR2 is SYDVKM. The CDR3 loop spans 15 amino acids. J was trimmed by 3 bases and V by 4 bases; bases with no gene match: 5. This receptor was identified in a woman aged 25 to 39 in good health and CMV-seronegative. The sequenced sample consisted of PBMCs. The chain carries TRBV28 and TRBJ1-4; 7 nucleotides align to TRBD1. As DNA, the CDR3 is TGTGCCAGCAGTTCGACAGGGTTGGCTAATGAAAAACTGTTTTTT. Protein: CASSSTGLANEKLFF.